The next 19 T cell receptor beta chains were all read from a single sample in a study of blood T cell repertoires in COVID-19 (dated by TCRdb to 2018 to 2020). The library was built by means of the immunoSEQ multiplex PCR assay. What TCRdb holds here is the immuneACCESS table cut down to in-frame rearrangements. Part of the clones is not present; checked against another copy, under half of the missing clones reflect an unresolved V gene, and the others are unexplained. Present in this sample are hundreds of thousands of clones, 90% of which were seen just once. 0.8% to 1.3% of the sample goes to the ten largest clones. Sequenced: peripheral blood. The origin of the receptors is a woman aged 40 to 50 with COVID-19, enrolled during active disease.

A note on this clone: This sample also contains other DNA sequences that code for the same CDR3. The chain couples TRBV7-2 to TRBJ2-7; tentatively, D is TRBD1 (5 bases). The germline V gene encodes CDR1 SGHTA and CDR2 FQGNSA. The germline V and J ends were trimmed by 5 bases and 2 bases, with 16 bases remaining between them. The CDR3 extends over 15 amino acids. CDR3 coding DNA: TGTGCCAGCAGCCCCCCGGACACTGCCGCCTACGAGCAGTACTTC. The encoded protein is CASSPPDTAAYEQYF.

The V call is TRBV5-1, the J call TRBJ2-7, with D possibly TRBD1 on 5 matching bases. There are 15 residues in the CDR3. Per germline, CDR1 SGHRS and CDR2 YFSETQ. V dropped 0 bases and J dropped 2 bases, with 12 bases sitting between them. CDR3 sequence: CASSLDWQGTYEQYF. DNA of the CDR3: TGCGCCAGCAGCTTGGATTGGCAGGGTACCTACGAGCAGTACTTC.

This clone was recorded once. The J gene is TRBJ1-4, the V gene TRBV5-1; TRBD1 agrees at 7 bases. The V segment lost 2 bases and the J segment 8 bases; nucleotides outside the gene matches: 3. The CDR3 sequence is 13 residues long. Germline V lookup: CDR1 SGHRS, CDR2 YFSETQ. DNA of the CDR3: TGCGCCAGCAGCTTTCCAGGGGGAGAAAAACTGTTTTTT. The encoded protein is CASSFPGGEKLFF.

This chain uses TRBV4-3 with TRBJ2-1; possible D gene TRBD2, 6 bases. V was cut by 4 bases and J by 6 bases, with 10 bases left in between. The CDR3 is 13 amino acids. CDR1 and CDR2 (germline): LGHNA, YSLEER. Here the CDR3 DNA reads TGCGCCAGCAGCCCCCTGGGGGGCAATGAGCAGTTCTTC. It specifies CASSPLGGNEQFF.

The chain couples TRBV27 to TRBJ1-1; maybe TRBD1 (6 bases). The germline V gene has CDR1 MNHEY and CDR2 SMNVEV (reference sequence). The germline V and J ends were trimmed by 0 bases and 4 bases, with 12 bases remaining between them. CDR3 length equals 15 residues. CDR3 nucleotide sequence: TGTGCCAGCAGTTTATCCACAGTGGGGGCCACTGAAGCTTTCTTT. It yields the protein CASSLSTVGATEAFF.

J is TRBJ2-7 and V is TRBV19; D is possibly TRBD1 (6 bases). This CDR3 region has 14 residues. Germline lookup yields CDR1 LNHDA and CDR2 SQIVND (reference sequence). Trimming stripped 6 bases from V and 2 bases from J, with 14 bases between. CDR3 sequence: CASSINRDTYEQYF. The CDR3 DNA reads as TGTGCCAGTAGCATTAATAGGGACACCTACGAGCAGTACTTC.

V is TRBV10-3 and J is TRBJ1-2; 7 bases are shared with TRBD1. Germline assignment: CDR1 ENHRY and CDR2 SYGVKD. The CDR3 spans 14 residues. The trim removed 8 bases at V and 2 bases at J, leaving 8 bases unmatched. The chain's CDR3 is CAIADREINYGYTF. CDR3 nucleotides: TGTGCCATCGCCGACAGGGAAATAAACTATGGCTACACCTTC.

The chain has TRBV24-1 and TRBJ2-5; TRBD1 aligns across 7 bases. The CDR3 loop spans 14 amino acids. Trimming at V came to 3 bases and at J to 4 bases, leaving 4 bases not matched to a gene. From germline, CDR1 is KGHDR and CDR2 SFDVKD. The CDR3 DNA is TGTGCCACCAGTGATGCCGACAGGGCAGAGACCCAGTACTTC. This gives the protein CATSDADRAETQYF.

This clone was seen a single time. The V call is TRBV27, the J call TRBJ2-7; D is uncertain. The V end lost 1 base, the J end lost 2 bases, and 12 bases lay between the germline ends. There are 15 residues in the CDR3. Germline CDR1 is MNHEY and CDR2 is SMNVEV (reference sequence). This chain's CDR3 is CASSLLVSRPYEQYF. CDR3 DNA: TGTGCCAGCAGTTTATTGGTCTCTAGGCCCTACGAGCAGTACTTC.

CDR3 coding DNA: TGCGCCAGCCGGGACAGCAATTTTTATAATTCACCCCTCCACTTT. Amino acid sequence: CASRDSNFYNSPLHF. The chain employs TRBV4-3 and TRBJ1-6, with 7 bases matching TRBD1. Germline CDR1 reads LGHNA; CDR2 reads YSLEER. The CDR3 covers 15 residues. The V and J ends lost 8 bases and 4 bases, in that order; junction bases with no gene match: 8.

This clone was seen a few times. CDR3 sequence: CASSQDQGLSYEQYF. The CDR3 nucleotides are TGCGCCAGCAGCCAAGACCAGGGGCTCTCCTACGAGCAGTACTTC. The chain carries TRBV4-1 and TRBJ2-7, with D maybe TRBD1 (6 bases). Trimming stripped 0 bases from V and 0 bases from J, with 9 bases between. Germline V gene data show CDR1 as MGHRA and CDR2 as YSYEKL. The CDR3 totals 15 residues.

The chain recombines TRBV27 with TRBJ2-7; 7 positions agree with TRBD2. The CDR3 has 15 amino acids. The trim removed 10 bases at V and 2 bases at J, leaving 14 bases unmatched. In germline, CDR1 is MNHEY, CDR2 SMNVEV (reference sequence). DNA of the CDR3: TGTGCCATCGGACTAGGCGGTACGTCCCCCTACGAGCAGTACTTC. Its protein is CAIGLGGTSPYEQYF.

The chain carries TRBV25-1 and TRBJ1-2; D not resolved. This CDR3 comprises 14 residues. V was trimmed by 3 bases and J by 8 bases, leaving 16 bases between them. Germline V gives CDR1 MGHDK, CDR2 SYGVNS. The CDR3 sequence: CASSDSGRSGGYTF. CDR3 sequence (DNA): TGTGCCAGCAGTGATTCCGGGCGTAGCGGAGGCTACACCTTC.

This chain connects TRBV5-4 to TRBJ1-1, with 11 bases lining up with TRBD1. The CDR3 is 15 residues long. The V gene end was trimmed by 4 bases and the J gene end by 3 bases; junction bases not matched to a gene: 5. CDR1 and CDR2 from the germline V gene are SGHNT and YYREEE (reference sequence). The CDR3: CASSTRDRGYTEAFF. CDR3 nucleotides: TGTGCCAGCAGCACCCGGGACAGGGGGTACACTGAAGCTTTCTTT.

The V and J genes are TRBV24-1 and TRBJ2-5; 12 bases are a match to TRBD2. Trimming took 4 bases from V and 5 from J; bases not matched to a gene: 7. The germline V gene encodes CDR1 KGHDR and CDR2 SFDVKD. The CDR3 consists of 16 residues. For the CDR3, the DNA is TGTGCCACCAGTGAGCCTCTAGCGGGAGGGGGGGAGACCCAGTACTTC. Residues: CATSEPLAGGGETQYF.

On this clone itself: A read error may produce the germline difference seen at one junction end. Other DNA variants within this sample encode the same CDR3. The gene calls are TRBV18 and TRBJ1-6; no firm D call. Germline assignment: CDR1 KGHSH and CDR2 LQKENI. The CDR3 runs 15 residues. The CDR3 protein is CASSPPSQTYSPLHF. As DNA, the CDR3 is TGTGCCAGCTCACCACCGAGCCAAACGTATTCACCTCTCCACTTT.

The chain has TRBV4-2 and TRBJ1-2, with D tentatively TRBD1 (6 bases). CDR3 size: 19 residues. Germline CDR1 and CDR2: LGHNA and YNFKEQ. V was pared by 1 base and J by 9 bases, with 30 bases between. The CDR3 DNA reads as TGTGCCAGCAGCCAAGCTTGGGTAGGTCGTGGGGGCAATTCTAGGCGCTACACCTTC. Protein sequence: CASSQAWVGRGGNSRRYTF.

V usage is TRBV27 and J usage is TRBJ2-5; D uncertain. The germline V gene encodes CDR1 MNHEY and CDR2 SMNVEV (reference sequence). V gave up 5 bases and J gave up 1 base, with 11 bases separating them. CDR3 length equals 14 residues. As DNA, the CDR3 is TGTGCCAGCAGTCAACGGTCTAGCCAAGAGACCCAGTACTTC. Amino acid sequence: CASSQRSSQETQYF.

A few counts support this clone. The J gene is TRBJ1-1, the V gene TRBV7-2; D is unresolved. Germline V CDR1 and CDR2: SGHTA, FQGNSA. Trimming took 1 base from V and 2 from J, leaving 14 bases between them. The CDR3 spans 16 residues. The CDR3 here is CASSLEVHRGNTEAFF. For the CDR3, the DNA is TGTGCCAGCAGCTTAGAAGTACATCGGGGAAACACTGAAGCTTTCTTT.